A selection of T cell receptor beta chains follows, all from one sample in a study of T cell changes during pregnancy in multiple sclerosis. Libraries were prepared by immunoSEQ multiplex PCR; TCRdb keeps only in-frame clonotypes and omits some of them. The sample has some 80,000 clones, about 92% seen once. The sample in question was peripheral blood, obtained before pregnancy. The receptors were gathered from a female donor with multiple sclerosis, enrolled in a pregnancy study. Each CDR3 is given with its conserved first and last residue. D genes are given only for firm matches. Clone size is shown for a subset of rows, as once, few, many or a class of expanded clone.

TRBV30	.	TRBJ1-5	.	TGTGCCTGGCCCTTGTACCAGTATAGCAATCAGCCCCAGCATTTT	CAWPLYQYSNQPQHF
TRBV4-1	.	TRBJ2-7	.	TGCGCCAGCAGCCAAGAAGGCAGGGGATTGGACGAGCAGTACTTC	CASSQEGRGLDEQYF
TRBV19	.	TRBJ2-7	.	TGTGCCAGTAGTATCCGGGGGTATGCCTCCTACGAGCAGTACTTC	CASSIRGYASYEQYF
TRBV5-6	.	TRBJ2-1	TRBD1	TGTGCCAGCAGCTCTAGGACAGGAAACAATGAGCAGTTCTTC	CASSSRTGNNEQFF
TRBV6-1	.	TRBJ2-3	.	TGTGCCAGCAGGCAACTAGCAGATACGCAGTATTTT	CASRQLADTQYF
TRBV2	.	TRBJ1-1	.	TGTGCCAGCAGTGAAGGGGTGGCAGGGCGGGCTTTCTTT	CASSEGVAGRAFF
TRBV2	once	TRBJ1-2	.	TGTGCCAGCAGTGAAGGCCAGCGGCCGGGAGGCTACACCTTC	CASSEGQRPGGYTF
TRBV30	.	TRBJ1-6	TRBD1	TGTGCCGGGGACCTTGACAGGGACCTTTACAATTCACCCCTCCACTTT	CAGDLDRDLYNSPLHF
TRBV5-1	.	TRBJ2-2	TRBD2	TGCGCCAGCAGCTTGTCCAGCGGGGCCGGGGAGCTGTTTTTT	CASSLSSGAGELFF
TRBV18	once	TRBJ2-1	TRBD1	TGTGCCAGCTCACCGGTGACAGGGAATGAGCAGTTCTTC	CASSPVTGNEQFF
TRBV2	few	TRBJ1-2	.	TGTGCCACCCCGGACTTAGTGGGGGGCTACACCTTC	CATPDLVGGYTF
TRBV6-5	.	TRBJ2-3	.	TGTGCCAGCAGCCAGAAACAGGGAGATACGCAGTATTTT	CASSQKQGDTQYF
TRBV19	.	TRBJ2-3	.	TGTGCCAGTAGTACCACAGGGGGGGGACTTCGGGGTACGCAGTATTTT	CASSTTGGGLRGTQYF
TRBV5-1	.	TRBJ1-1	.	TGCGCCAGCAGCTTGGCGACACCTGGCACTGAAGCTTTCTTT	CASSLATPGTEAFF
TRBV2	.	TRBJ2-1	TRBD2	TGTGCCAGCAGTAGCGGGGGGGTTTACAATGAGCAGTTCTTC	CASSSGGVYNEQFF
TRBV5-3	.	TRBJ2-5	.	TGTGCCAGAAGCTTGGCGGGACTTTACCAAGAGACCCAGTACTTC	CARSLAGLYQETQYF
TRBV11-1	.	TRBJ2-3	TRBD1	TGTGCCAGCAGCCACACGGGGACAGGGGATACAGATACGCAGTATTTT	CASSHTGTGDTDTQYF
TRBV11-2	.	TRBJ2-5	.	TGTGCCAGCAACGAGGGGTGGGGGGGGCTTGAGACCCAGTACTTC	CASNEGWGGLETQYF
TRBV27	few	TRBJ1-6	.	TGTGCCAGCAGTTTGAGTAATTCACCCCTCCACTTT	CASSLSNSPLHF
TRBV7-2	.	TRBJ2-7	TRBD1	TGTGCCAGCAGCTTGGTCCCGGACAGGGTTTACGAGCAGTACTTC	CASSLVPDRVYEQYF
TRBV10-3	.	TRBJ2-1	.	TGTGCCATCAGTGTGGCAGGGGAGACCTACAATGAGCAGTTCTTC	CAISVAGETYNEQFF
TRBV7-8	.	TRBJ2-7	TRBD1	TGTGCCAGCAGCTCTCTCCGGGACAGCTACGAGCAGTACTTC	CASSSLRDSYEQYF
TRBV6-1	.	TRBJ1-2	TRBD1	TGTGCCAGCAGGGACAGGTCGTATGGCTACACCTTC	CASRDRSYGYTF
TRBV6-5	.	TRBJ2-7	.	TGTGCCAGCAGTTACGAAAGCGGGACATCCCGGTACGAGCAGTACTTC	CASSYESGTSRYEQYF
TRBV5-4	few	TRBJ1-2	.	TGTGCCAGCAGCTTAAGACAGGACGAGTATGGCTACACCTTC	CASSLRQDEYGYTF
TRBV6-5	.	TRBJ2-5	.	TGTGCCAGCAGTTACTCGACGGCGGAACAAGAGACCCAGTACTTC	CASSYSTAEQETQYF
TRBV2	.	TRBJ1-5	.	TGTGCCAGCCGACAGAGCAATCAGCCCCAGCATTTT	CASRQSNQPQHF
TRBV7-8	.	TRBJ2-3	.	TGTGCCAGCAGCTTAGTGCTGGACGGGGGCACAGATACGCAGTATTTT	CASSLVLDGGTDTQYF
TRBV6-1	.	TRBJ2-3	.	TGTGCCAGCCAACGGGGTACAGATACGCAGTATTTT	CASQRGTDTQYF
TRBV6-5	.	TRBJ2-1	TRBD1	TGTGCCAGCACTAGGACAGGATGGGATGAGCAGTTCTTC	CASTRTGWDEQFF
TRBV9	.	TRBJ1-3	.	TGTGCCAGCAGCGGAGGGTGGGGAGGGTCTGGAAACACCATATATTTT	CASSGGWGGSGNTIYF
TRBV7-7	.	TRBJ2-3	TRBD2	TGTGCTAGCAGCTTATTGGCGGGGGGGCCGTCAGATACGCAGTATTTT	CASSLLAGGPSDTQYF
TRBV11-2	.	TRBJ2-3	TRBD2	TGTGCCAGCAGCTTAGGGGGAGGGGTAGGGGACTTCACAGATACGCAGTATTTT	CASSLGGGVGDFTDTQYF
TRBV4-1	.	TRBJ2-1	.	TGCGCCAGCAGCCAAGAAAATTCGGGGAATGAGCAGTTCTTC	CASSQENSGNEQFF
TRBV10-3	.	TRBJ2-7	.	TGTGCCATTCGACCGGGGTCGAGCTCCTACGAGCAGTACTTC	CAIRPGSSSYEQYF
TRBV9	.	TRBJ2-1	.	TGTGCCAGCAGCGCGACAGAATCCTACAATGAGCAGTTCTTC	CASSATESYNEQFF
TRBV30	.	TRBJ1-3	.	TGTGCCTGGAGTACGGGAATCGCTGGAAACACCATATATTTT	CAWSTGIAGNTIYF
TRBV7-9	.	TRBJ1-3	.	TGTGCCCTAGGAGGCTCTGGAAACACCATATATTTT	CALGGSGNTIYF
TRBV11-2	.	TRBJ2-7	.	TGTGCCAGCAGCTTTAACTACGAGCAGTACTTC	CASSFNYEQYF
TRBV9	.	TRBJ2-2	.	TGTGCCAGCAGCGCTAGCGCCGGGGAGCTGTTTTTT	CASSASAGELFF
TRBV5-4	.	TRBJ1-3	TRBD1	TGTGCCAGCAGCGTGACAGGGGGAAACACCATATATTTT	CASSVTGGNTIYF
TRBV6-5	.	TRBJ1-1	.	TGTGCCAGCAGTTACTCCACAGGCCGGAGCCCCATTGAAGCTTTCTTT	CASSYSTGRSPIEAFF
TRBV7-6	.	TRBJ1-1	.	TGTGCCAGCAGCTTAGCGGCAGGGAACACTGAAGCTTTCTTT	CASSLAAGNTEAFF
TRBV4-2	.	TRBJ2-1	TRBD2	TGTGCCAGCAGCCAAGTAAGCGGGGGGGCCAGTTTGAATGAGCAGTTCTTC	CASSQVSGGASLNEQFF
TRBV19	.	TRBJ1-3	TRBD1	TGTGCCAGTCGGGACAGGGGGTTCTCTGGAAACACCATATATTTT	CASRDRGFSGNTIYF
TRBV7-3	few	TRBJ2-7	.	TGTGCCAGCAGCCCCCATGGGAGCTCCTACGAGCAGTACTTC	CASSPHGSSYEQYF
TRBV7-6	.	TRBJ1-1	TRBD1	TGTGCCAGCAGCTTAGGCCCTCAGGGGGATGAAGCTTTCTTT	CASSLGPQGDEAFF
TRBV6-6	.	TRBJ1-5	.	TGTGCCAGCAGTTACCCGGGTAAGTTCCATCAGCCCCAGCATTTT	CASSYPGKFHQPQHF
TRBV7-3	.	TRBJ2-7	TRBD1	TGTGCCAGCTCATGGGACAGGGACTACGAGCAGTACTTC	CASSWDRDYEQYF
TRBV7-9	.	TRBJ2-3	.	TGTGCCAGCCCGACGGGAGACACCACAGATACGCAGTATTTT	CASPTGDTTDTQYF
TRBV9	few	TRBJ1-2	.	TGTGCCAGCAGCCCCCCAGCCTCCAGGGGCTACACCTTC	CASSPPASRGYTF
TRBV6-1	once	TRBJ1-6	.	TGTGCCAGCGACTACAGGGTGATCGGCTCACCCCTCCACTTT	CASDYRVIGSPLHF
TRBV19	.	TRBJ2-3	TRBD2	TGTGCCAGTACCCCGTGGGGCGGGGGGGAGACAGATACGCAGTATTTT	CASTPWGGGETDTQYF
TRBV9	.	TRBJ2-5	.	TGTGCCAGCAGCGTAGGTGGACAACAAGAGACCCAGTACTTC	CASSVGGQQETQYF